This T cell receptor (beta chain) stems from a study of Ad26.COV2.S vaccination and SARS-CoV-2 variants. Overall study context: Donor allocation was to the COV1001 Ad26.COV2.S trial arm.

The CDR3 is made up of 18 amino acids. From germline, CDR1 is MDHEN and CDR2 SYDVKM. Losses at the gene ends were 2 bases for V and 1 base for J; bases not matched to a gene: 11. General study results and limits: People who got the vaccine or the placebo had similar non-spike TCR breadth. Vaccinees showed greater spike-specific TCR breadth than placebo recipients.

This clone was observed a handful of times. Its antigen is unknown. TCRdb's table, derived via immunoSEQ multiplex PCR, lists solely in-frame clones and lacks some. The sample contains approximately 240,000 clones, approximately 87% of which appear only once. Regarding treatment: roughly 19 received Ad26.COV2.S at low or high dose, single or two shots; roughly five received placebo; per-sample allocation not given. Repertoires come from day 63 after the first vaccine or placebo injection. The TCR was taken from a person aged 18-60 years who received the Ad26.COV2.S COVID-19 vaccine or a placebo. The gene calls are TRBV28 and TRBJ1-1; 9 positions match TRBD1. Sequenced here: peripheral blood, sampled in a trial of Ad26.COV2.S vaccine versus placebo. CDR3 DNA sequence: TGTGCCAGCAGTTTAGGGGGTACAGGGGGCACGAGGAACACTGAAGCTTTCTTT. Encoded protein: CASSLGGTGGTRNTEAFF.